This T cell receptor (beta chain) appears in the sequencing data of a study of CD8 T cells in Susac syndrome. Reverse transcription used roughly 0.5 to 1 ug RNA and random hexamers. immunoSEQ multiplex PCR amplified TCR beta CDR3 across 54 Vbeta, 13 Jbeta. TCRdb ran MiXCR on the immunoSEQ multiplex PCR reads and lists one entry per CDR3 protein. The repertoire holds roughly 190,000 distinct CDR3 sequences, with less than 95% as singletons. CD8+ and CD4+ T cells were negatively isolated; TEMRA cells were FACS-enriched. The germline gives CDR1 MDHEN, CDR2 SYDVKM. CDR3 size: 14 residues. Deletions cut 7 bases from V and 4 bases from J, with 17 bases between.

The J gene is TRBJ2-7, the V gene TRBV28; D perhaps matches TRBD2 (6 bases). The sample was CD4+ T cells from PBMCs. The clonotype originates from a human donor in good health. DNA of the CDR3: TGTGCCAGCACGGCGGGGCGTTCTTTTTACGAGCAGTACTTC. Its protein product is CASTAGRSFYEQYF.